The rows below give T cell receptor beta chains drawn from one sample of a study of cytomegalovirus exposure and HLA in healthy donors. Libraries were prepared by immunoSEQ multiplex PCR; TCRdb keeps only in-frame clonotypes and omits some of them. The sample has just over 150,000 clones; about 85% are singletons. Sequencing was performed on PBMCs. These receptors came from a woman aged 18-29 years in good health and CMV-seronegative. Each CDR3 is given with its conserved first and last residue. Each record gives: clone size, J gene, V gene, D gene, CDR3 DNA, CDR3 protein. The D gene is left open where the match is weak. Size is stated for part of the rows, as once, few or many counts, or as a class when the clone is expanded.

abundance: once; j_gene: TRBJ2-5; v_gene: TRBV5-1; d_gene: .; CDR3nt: TGCGCCAGCAGCTTGGCCCACCGGGAGACCCAGTACTTC; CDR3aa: CASSLAHRETQYF
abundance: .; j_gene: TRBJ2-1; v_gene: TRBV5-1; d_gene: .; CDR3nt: TGCGCCAGCAGCCTCCCCCCGGCGGATGAGCAGTTCTTC; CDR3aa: CASSLPPADEQFF
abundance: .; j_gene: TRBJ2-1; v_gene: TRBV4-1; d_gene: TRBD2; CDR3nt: TGCGCCAGCAGCCAAGACGGCGGGAGGGTATTCGGGGAGCAGTTCTTC; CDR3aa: CASSQDGGRVFGEQFF
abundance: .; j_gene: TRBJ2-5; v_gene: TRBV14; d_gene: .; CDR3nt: TGTGCCAGCAGCACGAACAGGGACCCAACAGAGACCCAGTACTTC; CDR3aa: CASSTNRDPTETQYF
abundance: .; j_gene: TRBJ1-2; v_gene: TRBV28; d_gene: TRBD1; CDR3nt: TGTGCCAGCAGTTTCCCGACGACAGGGATTATCTATGGCTACACCTTC; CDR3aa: CASSFPTTGIIYGYTF
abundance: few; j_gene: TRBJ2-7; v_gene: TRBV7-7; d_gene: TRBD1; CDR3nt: TGTGCCAGCAGCCCAGAGACAGGGGGCATCGACGAGCAGTACTTC; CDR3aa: CASSPETGGIDEQYF
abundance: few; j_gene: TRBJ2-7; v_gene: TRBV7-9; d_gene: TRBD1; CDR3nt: TGTGCCAGCAGCTCAAGGACAGGTCCCCACGAGCAGTACTTC; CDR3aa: CASSSRTGPHEQYF
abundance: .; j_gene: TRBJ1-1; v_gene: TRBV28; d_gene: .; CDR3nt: TGTGCCAGCAGTTACAGGGTGGGATGGACTGAAGCTTTCTTT; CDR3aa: CASSYRVGWTEAFF
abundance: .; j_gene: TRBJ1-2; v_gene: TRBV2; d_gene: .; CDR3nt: TGTGCCAGCAGTGCCCAGAACTATGGCTACACCTTC; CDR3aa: CASSAQNYGYTF
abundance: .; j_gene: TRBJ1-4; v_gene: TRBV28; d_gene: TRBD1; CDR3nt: TGTGCCAGCAGCAAGACAGGGTTACTGTTTTTT; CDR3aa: CASSKTGLLFF
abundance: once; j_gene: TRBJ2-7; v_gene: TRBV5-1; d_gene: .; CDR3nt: TGCGCCAGCAGCTCGGGGACACCGGGTCGAAGGCAGTACTTC; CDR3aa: CASSSGTPGRRQYF
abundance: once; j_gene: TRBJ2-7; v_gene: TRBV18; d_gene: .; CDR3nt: TGTGCCAGCTCACCGTTGCGGGGATACGAGCAGTACTTC; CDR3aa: CASSPLRGYEQYF
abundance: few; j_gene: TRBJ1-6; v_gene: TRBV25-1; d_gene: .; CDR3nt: TGTGCCAGCAGCGGAGACAGGAGCTCCTATAATTCACCCCTCCACTTT; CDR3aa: CASSGDRSSYNSPLHF
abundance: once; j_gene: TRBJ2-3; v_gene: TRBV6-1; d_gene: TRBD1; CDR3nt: TGTGCCAGCAAGCGCCCACAGGGGGCGGCAGATACGCAGTATTTT; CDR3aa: CASKRPQGAADTQYF
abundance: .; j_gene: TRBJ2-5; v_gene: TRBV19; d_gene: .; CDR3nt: TGTGCCAGTAGTATAGCCCATCCAGAGACCCAGTACTTC; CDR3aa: CASSIAHPETQYF
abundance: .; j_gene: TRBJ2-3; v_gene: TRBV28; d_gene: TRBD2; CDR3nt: TGTGCCAGCAGTTCGATAGCGGGAGGGAGCACAGATACGCAGTATTTT; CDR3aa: CASSSIAGGSTDTQYF
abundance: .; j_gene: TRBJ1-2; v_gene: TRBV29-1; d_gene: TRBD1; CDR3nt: TGCAGCGTCGGACAGGGGGTCGACTATGGCTACACCTTC; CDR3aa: CSVGQGVDYGYTF
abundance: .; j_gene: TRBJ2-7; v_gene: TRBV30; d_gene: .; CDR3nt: TGTGCCTGGAGTGGGGGGCAGGGAAGAACCTACGAGCAGTACTTC; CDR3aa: CAWSGGQGRTYEQYF
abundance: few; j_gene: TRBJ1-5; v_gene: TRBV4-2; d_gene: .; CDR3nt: TGTGCCAGCAGCCAAGTAGCTGGAGGTCAGCCCCAGCATTTT; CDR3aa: CASSQVAGGQPQHF
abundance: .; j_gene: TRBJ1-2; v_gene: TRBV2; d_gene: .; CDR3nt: TGTGCCAGCAGTGAAGGGGGGGATAATGGCTACACCTTC; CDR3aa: CASSEGGDNGYTF